This T cell receptor beta chain was recovered during a study of shared clonotypes between healthy human individuals. Whole-study context: Every donor yielded three CD4 naive, three CD4 memory, two CD8 naive and one CD8 memory plate. Broader study findings: Generation probabilities of non-shared clonotypes were lower (relative to those shared by all four donors).

As for this clone: The antigen is unknown.

CD45RO-negative, CCR7-positively selected cells formed the naive CD8 fraction, excluding terminally differentiated effector memory CD45RA+ cells. Investigators spread the genomic DNA of each subset evenly over several immunoSEQ plates. Here immunoSEQ multiplex PCR was the method, and the copy in TCRdb shows in-frame clones only, minus some. The sample lists about 2.1 million clones, approximately 92% occurring once. Germline V gene sequence: CDR1 SGHAT, CDR2 FQDESV (reference sequence). This CDR3 region has 13 residues. The V segment lost 5 bases and the J segment 7 bases; nucleotides outside the gene matches: 4.

The chain joins TRBV11-1 to TRBJ2-3; 9 bases fit TRBD1. Sequencing was done on a sample of naive CD8+ T cells from PBMCs. The sequence derives from a man younger than 35 in good health. Some clones in this sample may be carry-over from other donors' samples. The CDR3 sequence is CASSHYRGHTQYF. The CDR3 DNA follows: TGTGCCAGCAGCCACTACAGGGGGCATACGCAGTATTTT.